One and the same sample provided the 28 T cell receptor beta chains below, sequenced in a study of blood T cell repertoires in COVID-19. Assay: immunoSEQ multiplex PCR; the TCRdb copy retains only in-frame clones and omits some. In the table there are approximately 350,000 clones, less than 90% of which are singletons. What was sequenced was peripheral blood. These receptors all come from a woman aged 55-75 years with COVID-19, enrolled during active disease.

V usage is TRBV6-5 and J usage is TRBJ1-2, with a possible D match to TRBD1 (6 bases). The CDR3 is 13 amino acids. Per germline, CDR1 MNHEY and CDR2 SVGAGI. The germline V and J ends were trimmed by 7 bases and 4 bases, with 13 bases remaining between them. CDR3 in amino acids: CASTRGGAYGYTF. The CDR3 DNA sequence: TGTGCCAGCACCAGGGGTGGAGCCTATGGCTACACCTTC.

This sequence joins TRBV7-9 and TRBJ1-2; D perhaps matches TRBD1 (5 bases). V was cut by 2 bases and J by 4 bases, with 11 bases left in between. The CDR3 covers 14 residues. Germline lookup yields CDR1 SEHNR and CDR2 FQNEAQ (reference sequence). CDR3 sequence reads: CASSLRSGPYGYTF. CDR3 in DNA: TGTGCCAGCAGCTTACGGTCAGGGCCCTATGGCTACACCTTC. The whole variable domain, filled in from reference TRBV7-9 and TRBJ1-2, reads DTGVSQNPRHKITKRGQNVTFRCDPISEHNRLYWYRQTLGQGPEFLTYFQNEAQLEKSRLLSDRFSAERPKGSFSTLEIQRTEQGDSAMYLCASSLRSGPYGYTFGSGTRLTVV.

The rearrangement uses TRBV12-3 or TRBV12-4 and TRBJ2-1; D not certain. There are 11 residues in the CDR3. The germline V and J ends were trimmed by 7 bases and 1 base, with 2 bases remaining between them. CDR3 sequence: CASTSYNEQFF. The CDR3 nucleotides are TGTGCCAGCACATCCTACAATGAGCAGTTCTTC.

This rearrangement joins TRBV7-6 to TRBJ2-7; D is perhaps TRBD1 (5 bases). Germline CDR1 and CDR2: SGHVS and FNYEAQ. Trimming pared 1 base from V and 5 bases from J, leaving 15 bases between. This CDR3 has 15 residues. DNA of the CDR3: TGTGCCAGCAGCTTAGAGACAGTCCTCTTCGACGAGCAGTACTTC. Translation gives CASSLETVLFDEQYF.

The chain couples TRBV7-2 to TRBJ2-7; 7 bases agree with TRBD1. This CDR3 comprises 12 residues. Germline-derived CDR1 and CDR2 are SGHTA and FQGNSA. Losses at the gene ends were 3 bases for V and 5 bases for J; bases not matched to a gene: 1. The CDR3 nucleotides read TGTGCCAGCAGCTTCACAGGGGACGAGCAGTACTTC. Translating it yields CASSFTGDEQYF.

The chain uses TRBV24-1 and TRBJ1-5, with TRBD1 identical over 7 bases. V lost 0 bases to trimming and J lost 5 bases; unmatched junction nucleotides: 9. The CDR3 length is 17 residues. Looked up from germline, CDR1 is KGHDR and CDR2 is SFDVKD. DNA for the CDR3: TGTGCCACCAGTGATTTGGGACGGAGGGGGCGCGATCAGCCCCAGCATTTT. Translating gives CATSDLGRRGRDQPQHF.

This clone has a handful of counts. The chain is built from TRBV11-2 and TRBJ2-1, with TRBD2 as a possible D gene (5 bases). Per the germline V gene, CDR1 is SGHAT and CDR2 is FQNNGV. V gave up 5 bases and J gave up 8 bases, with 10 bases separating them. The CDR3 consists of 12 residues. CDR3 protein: CASSPLGDEQFF. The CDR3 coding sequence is TGTGCCAGCAGCCCGCTCGGGGATGAGCAGTTCTTC. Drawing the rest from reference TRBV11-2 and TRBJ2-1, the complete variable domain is EAGVAQSPRYKIIEKRQSVAFWCNPISGHATLYWYQQILGQGPKLLIQFQNNGVVDDSQLPKDRFSAERLKGVDSTLKIQPAKLEDSAVYLCASSPLGDEQFFGPGTRLTVL.

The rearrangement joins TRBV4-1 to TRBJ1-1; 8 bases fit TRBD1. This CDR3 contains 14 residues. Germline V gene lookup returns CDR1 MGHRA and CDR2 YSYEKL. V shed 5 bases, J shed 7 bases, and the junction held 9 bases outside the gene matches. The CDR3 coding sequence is TGCGCCAGCAGCTACAGGGGGATGAGAGATGAAGCTTTCTTT. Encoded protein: CASSYRGMRDEAFF.

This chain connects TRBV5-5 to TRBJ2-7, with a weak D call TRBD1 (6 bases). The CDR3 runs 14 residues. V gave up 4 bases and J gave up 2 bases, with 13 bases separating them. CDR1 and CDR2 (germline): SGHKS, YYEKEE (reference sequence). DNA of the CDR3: TGTGCCAGCAGCGTTGGACAGAGAACCTACGAGCAGTACTTC. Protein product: CASSVGQRTYEQYF.

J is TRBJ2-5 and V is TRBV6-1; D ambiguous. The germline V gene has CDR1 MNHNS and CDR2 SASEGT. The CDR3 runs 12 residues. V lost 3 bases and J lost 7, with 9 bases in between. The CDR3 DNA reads TGTGCCAGCAGTGACGGTCCAGGGACCCAGTACTTC. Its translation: CASSDGPGTQYF.

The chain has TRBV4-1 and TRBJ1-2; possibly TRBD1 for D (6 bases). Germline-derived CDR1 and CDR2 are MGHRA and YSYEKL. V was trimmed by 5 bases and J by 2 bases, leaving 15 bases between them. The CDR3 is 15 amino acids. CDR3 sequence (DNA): TGCGCCAGCAGCTACCCAAGGGGGACAAACTATGGCTACACCTTC. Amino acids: CASSYPRGTNYGYTF.

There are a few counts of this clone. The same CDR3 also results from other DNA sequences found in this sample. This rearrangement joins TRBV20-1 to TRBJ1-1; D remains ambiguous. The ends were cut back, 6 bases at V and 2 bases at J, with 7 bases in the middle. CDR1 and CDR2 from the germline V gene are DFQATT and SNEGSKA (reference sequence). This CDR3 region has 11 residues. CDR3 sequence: CSATGNTEAFF. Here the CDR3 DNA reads TGCAGTGCGACGGGTAACACTGAAGCTTTCTTT.

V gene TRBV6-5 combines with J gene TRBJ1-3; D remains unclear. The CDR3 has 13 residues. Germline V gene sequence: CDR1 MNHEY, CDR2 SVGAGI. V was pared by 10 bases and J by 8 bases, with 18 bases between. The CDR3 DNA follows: TGTGCCACGAGGAGAGGGATTAGGGACACCATATATTTT. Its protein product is CATRRGIRDTIYF.

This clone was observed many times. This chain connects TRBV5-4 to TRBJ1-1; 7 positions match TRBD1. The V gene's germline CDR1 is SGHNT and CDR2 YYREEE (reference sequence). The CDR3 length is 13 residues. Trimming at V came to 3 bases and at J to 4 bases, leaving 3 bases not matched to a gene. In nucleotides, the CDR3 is TGTGCCAGCAGCTCGGGACAGACCACTGAAGCTTTCTTT. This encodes CASSSGQTTEAFF.

CDR3 nucleotides: TGTGCCAGCAGCTTAGTTACAGGGGACAATGAGCAGTTCTTC. It is translated as CASSLVTGDNEQFF. This chain joins TRBV7-8 and TRBJ2-1; TRBD1 aligns across 7 bases. The CDR3 is 14 residues long. Germline CDR1 reads SGHVS; CDR2 reads FQNEAQ. With 1 base clipped from V and 5 bases from J, the junction kept 2 bases outside the gene matches.

The CDR3 here is CASSPRAGGPGTGELFF. The DNA of the CDR3 is TGTGCCAGCAGCCCCCGGGCGGGGGGGCCGGGCACCGGGGAGCTGTTTTTT. The chain has TRBV7-9 and TRBJ2-2; 9 bases match TRBD2. The CDR3 covers 17 residues. After removal of 5 bases from V and 4 bases from J, the junction contained 11 bases not matched to a gene. Germline loops: CDR1 SEHNR, CDR2 FQNEAQ (reference sequence).

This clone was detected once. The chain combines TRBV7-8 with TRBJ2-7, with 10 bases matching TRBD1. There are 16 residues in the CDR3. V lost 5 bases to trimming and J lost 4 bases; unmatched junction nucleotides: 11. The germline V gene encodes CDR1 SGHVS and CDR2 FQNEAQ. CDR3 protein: CASSTTPGQGTYEQYF. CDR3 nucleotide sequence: TGTGCCAGCAGCACAACGCCGGGACAGGGGACTTACGAGCAGTACTTC.

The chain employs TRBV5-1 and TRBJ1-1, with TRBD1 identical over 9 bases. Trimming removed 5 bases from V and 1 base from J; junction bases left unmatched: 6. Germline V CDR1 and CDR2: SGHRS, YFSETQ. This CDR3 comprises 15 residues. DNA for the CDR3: TGCGCCAGCAGTCGACAGGGACAGGGGAACACTGAAGCTTTCTTT. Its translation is CASSRQGQGNTEAFF. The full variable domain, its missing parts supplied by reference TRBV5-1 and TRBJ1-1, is KAGVTQTPRYLIKTRGQQVTLSCSPISGHRSVSWYQQTPGQGLQFLFEYFSETQRNKGNFPGRFSGRQFSNSRSEMNVSTLELGDSALYLCASSRQGQGNTEAFFGQGTRLTVV.

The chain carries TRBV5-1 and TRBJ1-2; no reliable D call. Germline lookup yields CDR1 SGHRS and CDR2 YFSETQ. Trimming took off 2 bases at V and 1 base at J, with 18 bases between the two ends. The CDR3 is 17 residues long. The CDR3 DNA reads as TGCGCCAGCAGCTTAAGCGATTTGGAGACCCTTAACTATGGCTACACCTTC. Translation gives CASSLSDLETLNYGYTF.

As DNA, the CDR3 is TGCGCCAGCAGCTTGGTCCCCACTGAAGGGGCCGAGCAGTACTTC. Translation: CASSLVPTEGAEQYF. The gene calls are TRBV5-1 and TRBJ2-7; maybe TRBD1 (5 bases). The V end was cut by 0 bases, the J end by 6 bases, with 16 bases between. CDR3 size: 15 residues. Per the germline V gene, CDR1 is SGHRS and CDR2 is YFSETQ. The complete variable domain, with remaining parts taken from reference TRBV5-1 and TRBJ2-7, reads KAGVTQTPRYLIKTRGQQVTLSCSPISGHRSVSWYQQTPGQGLQFLFEYFSETQRNKGNFPGRFSGRQFSNSRSEMNVSTLELGDSALYLCASSLVPTEGAEQYFGPGTRLTVT.

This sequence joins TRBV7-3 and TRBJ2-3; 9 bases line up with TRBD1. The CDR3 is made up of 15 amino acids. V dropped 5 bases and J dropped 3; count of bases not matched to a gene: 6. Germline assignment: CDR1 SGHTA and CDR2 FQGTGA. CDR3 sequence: CASSQGQGWTDTQYF. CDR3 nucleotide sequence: TGTGCCAGCAGCCAGGGACAGGGCTGGACAGATACGCAGTATTTT.

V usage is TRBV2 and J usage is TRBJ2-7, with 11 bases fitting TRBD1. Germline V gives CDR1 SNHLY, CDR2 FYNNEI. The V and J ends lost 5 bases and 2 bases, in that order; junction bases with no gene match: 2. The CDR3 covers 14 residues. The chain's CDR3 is CASSLDRGPYEQYF. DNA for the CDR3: TGTGCCAGCAGTCTGGACAGGGGGCCCTACGAGCAGTACTTC. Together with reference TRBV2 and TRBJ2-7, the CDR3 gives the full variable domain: EPEVTQTPSHQVTQMGQEVILRCVPISNHLYFYWYRQILGQKVEFLVSFYNNEISEKSEIFDDQFSVERPDGSNFTLKIRSTKLEDSAMYFCASSLDRGPYEQYFGPGTRLTVT.

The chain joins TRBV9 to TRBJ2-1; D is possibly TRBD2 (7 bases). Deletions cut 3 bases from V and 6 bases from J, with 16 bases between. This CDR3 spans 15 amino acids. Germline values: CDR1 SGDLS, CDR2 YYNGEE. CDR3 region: CASSARGAVSNEQFF. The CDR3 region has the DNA TGTGCCAGCAGCGCTCGGGGGGCGGTATCCAATGAGCAGTTCTTC. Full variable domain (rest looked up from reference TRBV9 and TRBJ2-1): DSGVTQTPKHLITATGQRVTLRCSPRSGDLSVYWYQQSLDQGLQFLIQYYNGEERAKGNILERFSAQQFPDLHSELNLSSLELGDSALYFCASSARGAVSNEQFFGPGTRLTVL.

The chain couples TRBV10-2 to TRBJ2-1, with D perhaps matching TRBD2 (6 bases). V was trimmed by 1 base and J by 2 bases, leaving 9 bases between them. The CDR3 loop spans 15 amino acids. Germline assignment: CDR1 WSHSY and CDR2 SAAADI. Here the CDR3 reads CASSEFRGTYNEQFF. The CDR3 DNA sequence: TGCGCCAGCAGTGAGTTCCGGGGGACCTACAATGAGCAGTTCTTC.

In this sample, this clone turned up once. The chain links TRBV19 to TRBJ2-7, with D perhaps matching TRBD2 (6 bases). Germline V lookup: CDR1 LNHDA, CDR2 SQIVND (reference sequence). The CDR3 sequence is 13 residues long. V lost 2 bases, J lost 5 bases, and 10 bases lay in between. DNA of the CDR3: TGTGCCAGTAGTATATATTCGGGGGACGAGCAGTACTTC. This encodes CASSIYSGDEQYF. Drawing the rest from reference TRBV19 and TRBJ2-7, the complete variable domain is DGGITQSPKYLFRKEGQNVTLSCEQNLNHDAMYWYRQDPGQGLRLIYYSQIVNDFQKGDIAEGYSVSREKKESFPLTVTSAQKNPTAFYLCASSIYSGDEQYFGPGTRLTVT.

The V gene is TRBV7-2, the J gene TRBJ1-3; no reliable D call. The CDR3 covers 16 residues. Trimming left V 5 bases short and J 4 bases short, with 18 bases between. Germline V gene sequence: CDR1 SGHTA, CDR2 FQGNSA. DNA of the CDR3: TGTGCCAGCAGCCCAGAGGTGCAGCTCGGCGGAAACACCATATATTTT. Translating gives CASSPEVQLGGNTIYF.

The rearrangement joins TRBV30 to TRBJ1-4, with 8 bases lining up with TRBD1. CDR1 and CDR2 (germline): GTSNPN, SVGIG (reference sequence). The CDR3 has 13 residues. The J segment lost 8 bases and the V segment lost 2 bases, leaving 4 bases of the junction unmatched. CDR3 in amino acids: CAWSRDRPEKLFF. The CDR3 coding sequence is TGTGCCTGGAGTCGGGACAGGCCCGAAAAACTGTTTTTT.

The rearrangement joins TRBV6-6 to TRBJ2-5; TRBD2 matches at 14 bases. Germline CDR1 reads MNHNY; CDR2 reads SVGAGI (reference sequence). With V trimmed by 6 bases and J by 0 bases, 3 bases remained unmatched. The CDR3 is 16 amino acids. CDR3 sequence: CASSSGLAGDQETQYF. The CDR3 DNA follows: TGTGCCAGCAGCTCGGGACTAGCGGGGGACCAAGAGACCCAGTACTTC.